This T cell receptor beta chain was identified during a study of shared T cell receptors in the human thymus. Profiling relied on immunoSEQ multiplex PCR, and the TCRdb table lists in-frame clones only, not all of them. The table lists fewer than 700,000 clones, over 75% of them singletons. This CDR3 comprises 15 residues. Germline trimming cut 4 bases from V and 3 bases from J; bases unmatched to any gene: 5. The germline V gene has CDR1 LGHNA and CDR2 YNFKEQ. These same records also appear under a second study, on human thymus T cells.

The chain uses TRBV4-2 and TRBJ2-5; 10 bases are a match to TRBD2. The sample taken for sequencing was thymocytes. The origin of this receptor is a boy younger than two with a congenital heart defect. The CDR3 protein is CASSLNGLAEETQYF. The CDR3 nucleotides are TGTGCCAGCAGCCTTAACGGACTAGCGGAAGAGACCCAGTACTTC.